These 3 T cell receptor beta chains came from one sample sequenced in a study of technical replicates of blood from a few donors. Generated by immunoSEQ multiplex PCR, the TCRdb table keeps only in-frame clones and is missing some. The table lists over 60,000 clones, 93% of them singletons. Sequenced: T cells isolated from PBMCs. Every receptor here comes from a human donor in good health.

The CDR3 protein is CASSYAGDGYTF. The CDR3, as DNA: TGTGCCAGCAGTTACGCGGGGGATGGCTACACCTTC. The V gene is TRBV6-5, the J gene TRBJ1-2; possibly TRBD1 for D (5 bases). This CDR3 contains 12 residues. V was clipped by 2 bases and J by 6 bases, with 7 bases between them. Germline V lookup: CDR1 MNHEY, CDR2 SVGAGI.

The chain couples TRBV6-5 to TRBJ1-1, with a possible D match to TRBD1 (6 bases). CDR1 and CDR2 from the germline V gene are MNHEY and SVGAGI. The CDR3 extends over 15 amino acids. Trimming took off 6 bases at V and 4 bases at J, with 18 bases between the two ends. The CDR3 nucleotides are TGTGCCAGCAGCCGGCTGACTCAGGGGAGCACTGAAGCTTTCTTT. Its translation: CASSRLTQGSTEAFF.

This chain links TRBV7-9 with TRBJ1-1; D is unclear. V gave up 5 bases and J gave up 5 bases, with 15 bases separating them. This CDR3 has 14 amino acids. Germline V gene sequence: CDR1 SEHNR, CDR2 FQNEAQ (reference sequence). The CDR3 here is CASSKAGRVTEAFF. CDR3 DNA sequence: TGTGCCAGCAGCAAGGCGGGTAGGGTGACTGAAGCTTTCTTT.